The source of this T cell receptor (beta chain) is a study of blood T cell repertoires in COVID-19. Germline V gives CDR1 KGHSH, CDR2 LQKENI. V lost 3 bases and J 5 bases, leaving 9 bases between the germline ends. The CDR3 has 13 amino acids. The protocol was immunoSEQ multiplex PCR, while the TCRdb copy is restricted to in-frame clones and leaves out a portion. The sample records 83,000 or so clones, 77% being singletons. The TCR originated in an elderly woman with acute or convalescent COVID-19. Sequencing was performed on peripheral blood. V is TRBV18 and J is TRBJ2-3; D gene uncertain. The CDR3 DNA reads TGTGCCAGCTCACCGAGACTGCTAGATACGCAGTATTTT. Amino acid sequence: CASSPRLLDTQYF. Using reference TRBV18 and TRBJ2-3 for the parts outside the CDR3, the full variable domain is NAGVMQNPRHLVRRRGQEARLRCSPMKGHSHVYWYRQLPEEGLKFMVYLQKENIIDESGMPKERFSAEFPKEGPSILRIQQVVRGDSAAYFCASSPRLLDTQYFGPGTRLTVL.